This record looks at one T cell receptor (beta chain) sequence and its context. The antigen is undetermined. Per the germline V gene, CDR1 is MNHEY and CDR2 is SVGAGI. The V end was cut by 6 bases, the J end by 0 bases, with 14 bases between. This CDR3 has 15 amino acids. This sample stems from a study of lymphopenia after photon versus proton radiotherapy. Measured with immunoSEQ multiplex PCR; TCRdb has only the in-frame clones, and not every one. The data contain approximately 65,000 clones, approximately 91% of them singletons. Notes on the study in general: In patients who died, overall survival fell as post-nadir TCR diversity dropped more. After lymphocyte nadir, photon-treated repertoires showed oligoclonal expansion, especially CD8+ Temra.

The material sequenced was peripheral blood, taken from a patient treated with photon-based radiotherapy. The receptor was isolated from a woman aged 70-85 years with pancreatic cancer. The V call is TRBV6-5, the J call TRBJ1-1; D remains ambiguous. CDR3 sequence (DNA): TGTGCCAGCAGAGAGGCCCCCCAGGTGAACACTGAAGCTTTCTTT. As protein: CASREAPQVNTEAFF.